Sequencing of this T cell receptor beta chain was carried out in a study of blood T cells in healthy people across ages. On the study more broadly: Capture via template switching afforded approximately one barcoded beta molecule per two T cells.

Many counts were recorded for this clonotype. As yet, its antigen is unknown. Sample donors were healthy Caucasian individuals that came from Russia, aged 6 to 90. After removal of 5 bases from V and 10 bases from J, the junction contained 11 bases not matched to a gene. CDR3 length: 13 amino acids. Study-level results: Diversity was higher, and naive CD4+ cells more numerous, in long-lived donors than in aged donors.

Alongside a J-beta primer mix, a sample-barcoded 5' primer served in a second PCR lasting roughly 7 to 12 cycles. Each of the cDNA molecules was tagged by a template-switch adaptor with 12 random nucleotides. Using its own MiXCR run on the 5' RACE reads, TCRdb lists one record per CDR3 protein. The table records about 1,800,000 distinct CDR3 sequences, roughly 27% of them present only once. The chain is built from TRBV12-3 or TRBV12-4 and TRBJ2-7; 7 bases map to TRBD1. The receptor was isolated from a woman under 40 in good health. Material for sequencing was blood. CDR3 DNA sequence: TGTGCCAGCAGTCACGGGACAGTCAAGAGTCAGTACTTC. This gives the protein CASSHGTVKSQYF.